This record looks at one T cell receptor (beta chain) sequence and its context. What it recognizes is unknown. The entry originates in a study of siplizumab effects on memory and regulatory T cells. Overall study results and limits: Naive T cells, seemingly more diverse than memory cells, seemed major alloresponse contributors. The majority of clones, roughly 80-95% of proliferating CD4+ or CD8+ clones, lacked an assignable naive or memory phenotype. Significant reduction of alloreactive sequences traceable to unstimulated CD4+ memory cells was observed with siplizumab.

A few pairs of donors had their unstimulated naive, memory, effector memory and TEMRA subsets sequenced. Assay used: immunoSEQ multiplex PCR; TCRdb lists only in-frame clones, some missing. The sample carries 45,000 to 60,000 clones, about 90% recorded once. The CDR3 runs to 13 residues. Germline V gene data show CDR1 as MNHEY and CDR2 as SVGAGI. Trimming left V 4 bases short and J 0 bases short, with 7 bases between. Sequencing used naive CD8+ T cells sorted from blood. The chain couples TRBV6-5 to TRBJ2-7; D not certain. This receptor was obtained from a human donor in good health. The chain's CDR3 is CASSWAASYEQYF. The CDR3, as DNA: TGTGCCAGCAGTTGGGCAGCCTCCTACGAGCAGTACTTC.